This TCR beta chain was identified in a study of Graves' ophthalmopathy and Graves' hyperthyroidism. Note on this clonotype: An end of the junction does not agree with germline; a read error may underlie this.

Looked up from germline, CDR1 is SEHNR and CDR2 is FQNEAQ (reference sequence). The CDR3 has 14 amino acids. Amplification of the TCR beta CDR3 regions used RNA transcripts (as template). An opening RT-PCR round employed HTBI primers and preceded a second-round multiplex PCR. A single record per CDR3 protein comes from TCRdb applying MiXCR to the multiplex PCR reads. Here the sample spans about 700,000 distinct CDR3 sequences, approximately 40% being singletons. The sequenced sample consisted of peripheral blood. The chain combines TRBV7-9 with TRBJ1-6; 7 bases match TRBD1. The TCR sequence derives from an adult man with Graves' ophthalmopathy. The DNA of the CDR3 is TGTGTCAGCAGGGGGTTGGTGAATAATTCACCCCTCCACTTT. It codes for CVSRGLVNNSPLHF.